These 19 T cell receptor beta chains originate from one sample sequenced in a study of blood T cell repertoires in COVID-19. Using immunoSEQ multiplex PCR, the repertoire was profiled, and TCRdb retains in-frame clones only, with some absent. The sample has 5,700 or so clones; about 88% are singletons. Sample: peripheral blood. The receptors originated from a human donor in a cohort sampled during active COVID-19.

This clone appeared a few times. The V call is TRBV18, the J call TRBJ1-5; TRBD1 matches 8 bases. J lost 7 bases, V lost 4 bases, and 3 bases had no gene match. This CDR3 is built from 13 residues. Germline-derived CDR1 and CDR2 are KGHSH and LQKENI. CDR3 amino acids: CASSQDRVQPQHF. CDR3 DNA sequence: TGTGCCAGCTCACAGGACAGGGTCCAGCCCCAGCATTTT.

The V and J genes are TRBV5-4 and TRBJ2-7, with TRBD2 matching over 9 bases. CDR1 is SGHNT and CDR2 is YYREEE in the germline V gene (reference sequence). Losses at the gene ends were 3 bases for V and 6 bases for J; bases not matched to a gene: 7. The CDR3 runs 14 residues. The CDR3 spells CASSYGTSSGEQYF. The CDR3 DNA reads as TGTGCCAGCAGCTACGGGACTAGCTCGGGCGAGCAGTACTTC.

The chain recombines TRBV19 with TRBJ2-1; 12 nucleotides agree with TRBD2. The trim removed 5 bases at V and 8 bases at J, leaving 13 bases unmatched. CDR1 and CDR2 (germline): LNHDA, SQIVND (reference sequence). The length of the CDR3 is 17 residues. The CDR3 here is CASSPHLLAGGGHEQFF. The CDR3 nucleotides are TGTGCCAGTAGTCCTCACTTACTAGCGGGAGGTGGCCATGAGCAGTTCTTC.

The chain uses TRBV3-1 (or the pseudogene TRBV3-2) and TRBJ2-1; TRBD1 matches 9 bases. J was trimmed by 9 bases and V by 6 bases; bases with no gene match: 9. This CDR3 has 14 residues. Germline lookup yields CDR1 LGHDT and CDR2 YNNKEL (reference sequence). CDR3 nucleotides: TGTGCCAGCAGAAAGGGACAGGGCTGGGGTGAGCAGTTCTTC. Its protein is CASRKGQGWGEQFF.

The chain uses TRBV7-6 and TRBJ1-3; D not certain. The CDR3 length is 17 residues. Germline V gene data show CDR1 as SGHVS and CDR2 as FNYEAQ. V was shortened by 0 bases and J by 3 bases, with 15 bases between the two germline ends. CDR3 loop: CASSLASPGSYGNTIYF. The CDR3 nucleotides are TGTGCCAGCAGCTTAGCATCCCCCGGGAGCTATGGAAACACCATATATTTT.

This sequence joins TRBV9 and TRBJ2-1; 8 bases map to TRBD2. V dropped 0 bases and J dropped 7; count of bases not matched to a gene: 3. The CDR3 is 14 amino acids. Looked up from germline, CDR1 is SGDLS and CDR2 is YYNGEE. Written as DNA, the CDR3 is TGTGCCAGCAGCGTAGGCACTAGCGGAAATGAGCAGTTCTTC. This encodes CASSVGTSGNEQFF.

The J gene is TRBJ2-1, the V gene TRBV27; D uncertain. The CDR3 is 12 residues long. V lost 3 bases, J lost 7 bases, and 7 bases lay in between. From germline, CDR1 is MNHEY and CDR2 SMNVEV (reference sequence). CDR3 in amino acids: CASSFPGNEQFF. CDR3 in DNA: TGTGCCAGCAGTTTCCCCGGTAATGAGCAGTTCTTC.

The V call is TRBV7-2, the J call TRBJ2-2; 11 bases are shared with TRBD1. The CDR3 is made up of 16 amino acids. Trimming took 0 bases from V and 6 from J; bases not matched to a gene: 3. CDR1 SGHTA and CDR2 FQGNSA come from the germline V gene. CDR3 amino acids: CASSLAPGQGAGELFF. The CDR3 DNA follows: TGTGCCAGCAGCTTAGCACCGGGACAGGGGGCCGGGGAGCTGTTTTTT.

V gene TRBV9 combines with J gene TRBJ2-3; D gene ambiguous. V lost 0 bases to trimming and J lost 2 bases, with 7 bases between them. Germline V gene sequence: CDR1 SGDLS, CDR2 YYNGEE. The CDR3 extends over 14 amino acids. The CDR3 loop reads CASSVGSDTDTQYF. The CDR3 bases are TGTGCCAGCAGCGTAGGCAGCGACACAGATACGCAGTATTTT.

This chain links TRBV5-1 with TRBJ1-2; TRBD1 matches at 8 bases. The V gene end was trimmed by 2 bases and the J gene end by 8 bases; junction bases not matched to a gene: 8. CDR3 length: 14 amino acids. CDR1 and CDR2 (germline): SGHRS, YFSETQ. In DNA, the CDR3 is TGCGCCAGCAGCTTATCCGGGACAGGAGGCGGCTACACCTTC. This translates into CASSLSGTGGGYTF.

The chain uses TRBV29-1 and TRBJ2-2; the match to TRBD2 covers 8 bases. The CDR3 covers 15 residues. V lost 1 base to trimming and J lost 9 bases; unmatched junction nucleotides: 10. Germline CDR1 is SQVTM and CDR2 is ANQGSEA. The CDR3 DNA sequence: TGCAGCGTTGAAGGGACTAGCTGGTTCTCCAGGGAGCTGTTTTTT. It encodes CSVEGTSWFSRELFF.

This chain links TRBV7-9 with TRBJ2-7, with TRBD2 matching over 9 bases. Germline CDR1 and CDR2: SEHNR and FQNEAQ (reference sequence). This CDR3 is built from 15 residues. With 5 bases clipped from V and 2 bases from J, the junction kept 7 bases outside the gene matches. The CDR3 is CASSPETSGAYEQYF. For the CDR3, the DNA is TGTGCCAGCAGCCCGGAGACTAGCGGCGCCTACGAGCAGTACTTC.

The DNA for the CDR3 is TGTGCCAGCTCACCGCCCCCCGTGATAGCGGCTACCTCTCGCGAGCAGTACTTC. Protein sequence: CASSPPPVIAATSREQYF. V and J are TRBV18 and TRBJ2-7; perhaps TRBD2 as D (6 bases). CDR3 size: 18 residues. Germline values: CDR1 KGHSH, CDR2 LQKENI. Trimming removed 3 bases at V and 6 bases at J, with 27 bases between.

The chain is built from TRBV9 and TRBJ2-1; 8 bases map to TRBD2. Germline V CDR1 and CDR2: SGDLS, YYNGEE. J lost 1 base, V lost 4 bases, and 4 bases had no gene match. The CDR3 covers 15 residues. CDR3 loop: CASSTSGGSYNEQFF. The CDR3 DNA sequence: TGTGCCAGCAGCACTAGCGGAGGTTCCTACAATGAGCAGTTCTTC.

In its sample, this clone was seen a few times. The chain recombines TRBV9 with TRBJ2-7; 10 nucleotides agree with TRBD2. Germline V gives CDR1 SGDLS, CDR2 YYNGEE. The junction had 5 bases not matched to a gene; V was cut back by 4 bases and J by 7 bases. CDR3 length: 13 residues. The CDR3 nucleotides read TGTGCCAGCAGCATAGCGGGAGGAGGGGAGCAGTACTTC. Protein product: CASSIAGGGEQYF.

The chain combines TRBV2 with TRBJ1-2; no reliable D call. The germline V and J ends were trimmed by 6 bases and 1 base, with 15 bases remaining between them. Germline V gene lookup returns CDR1 SNHLY and CDR2 FYNNEI. The CDR3 totals 15 residues. This chain's CDR3 is CASRAPSGLNYGYTF. CDR3 DNA: TGTGCCAGCAGGGCCCCAAGCGGGCTTAACTATGGCTACACCTTC. Filled out from reference TRBV2 and TRBJ1-2, the complete variable domain reads EPEVTQTPSHQVTQMGQEVILRCVPISNHLYFYWYRQILGQKVEFLVSFYNNEISEKSEIFDDQFSVERPDGSNFTLKIRSTKLEDSAMYFCASRAPSGLNYGYTFGSGTRLTVV.

This sequence joins TRBV21-1 and TRBJ2-2; TRBD1 was called by the table and not checked on the DNA. TRBV21-1 is noted as a pseudogene. There are 13 residues in the CDR3. The CDR3 DNA is TGTGCCAGCAGCACGACAGGGCCCGGGGAGCTGTTTTTT. Encoded protein: CASSTTGPGELFF.

This clone showed up just once. The chain links TRBV7-8 to TRBJ2-4; D is uncertain. Trimming took off 2 bases at V and 0 bases at J, with 2 bases between the two ends. The CDR3 length is 13 residues. From germline, CDR1 is SGHVS and CDR2 FQNEAQ. In DNA, the CDR3 is TGTGCCAGCAGCTTACTAGCCAAAAACATTCAGTACTTC. Its protein product is CASSLLAKNIQYF. Full variable domain (remainder filled in from reference TRBV7-8 and TRBJ2-4): GAGVSQSPRYKVAKRGQDVALRCDPISGHVSLFWYQQALGQGPEFLTYFQNEAQLDKSGLPSDRFFAERPEGSVSTLKIQRTQQEDSAVYLCASSLLAKNIQYFGAGTRLSVL.

This chain links TRBV18 with TRBJ2-7; 9 nucleotides agree with TRBD2. The CDR3 totals 14 residues. The junction had 6 bases not matched to a gene; V was cut back by 5 bases and J by 4 bases. Germline lookup yields CDR1 KGHSH and CDR2 LQKENI. CDR3 loop: CASSTTSGAYEQYF. CDR3 DNA: TGTGCCAGCTCAACGACTAGCGGCGCATACGAGCAGTACTTC.